The 29 T cell receptor beta chains presented below share a single source sample, sequenced in a study of CD8 T cells in Susac syndrome. Reverse transcription of roughly 0.5 to 1 ug RNA was carried out with random hexamers. TCRdb passed the immunoSEQ multiplex PCR reads through MiXCR, listing each CDR3 protein once. The table includes fewer than 85,000 distinct CDR3 sequences, approximately 95% detected once. Sequencing input: CD8+ T cells from PBMCs. All receptors derive from a human donor with multiple sclerosis.

This chain links TRBV3-1 with TRBJ1-1; no clear D. This CDR3 region has 13 residues. Per germline, CDR1 LGHDT and CDR2 YNNKEL (reference sequence). Trimming cost V 0 bases and J 5 bases, with 7 bases left between them. The CDR3 DNA reads as TGTGCCAGCAGCCAAGATAGCAGGACTGAAGCTTTCTTT. This gives the protein CASSQDSRTEAFF.

The chain uses TRBV6-2 or TRBV6-3 and TRBJ2-7; a possible D gene is TRBD1 (5 bases). There are 15 residues in the CDR3. V gave up 8 bases and J gave up 0 bases, with 17 bases separating them. In germline, CDR1 is MNHEY, CDR2 SVGEGT. The CDR3 DNA follows: TGTGCCAGCCAACTAACCCCGACAGCCTCCTACGAGCAGTACTTC. Translation gives CASQLTPTASYEQYF.

This chain uses TRBV27 with TRBJ2-7; 9 nucleotides line up with TRBD1. The junction had 7 bases not matched to a gene; V was cut back by 6 bases and J by 4 bases. This CDR3 has 14 residues. Per the germline V gene, CDR1 is MNHEY and CDR2 is SMNVEV (reference sequence). In nucleotides, the CDR3 is TGTGCCAGCAGGGGGACAGGGTACCCATACGAGCAGTACTTC. Translated: CASRGTGYPYEQYF.

V gene TRBV12-5 combines with J gene TRBJ2-5; 8 nucleotides align to TRBD2. The V and J ends lost 2 bases and 5 bases, in that order; junction bases with no gene match: 13. CDR1 is LGHNT and CDR2 is FRNRAP in the germline V gene. This CDR3 is 17 amino acids long. The CDR3 here is CASGLPQPAGAKETQYF. CDR3 nucleotides: TGTGCTAGTGGTTTGCCTCAACCAGCGGGAGCAAAGGAGACCCAGTACTTC.

The chain uses TRBV6-5 and TRBJ1-3, with D unresolved. The germline V and J ends were trimmed by 2 bases and 1 base, with 18 bases remaining between them. CDR1 is MNHEY, CDR2 SVGAGI, per germline. This CDR3 spans 18 amino acids. The CDR3 spells CASSYPAGPARSGNTIYF. The CDR3 DNA reads TGTGCCAGCAGTTACCCGGCAGGCCCTGCGAGGTCTGGAAACACCATATATTTT.

J is TRBJ1-1 and V is TRBV29-1, with D possibly being TRBD1 (6 bases). Germline CDR1 reads SQVTM; CDR2 reads ANQGSEA. V lost 8 bases and J 2 bases, leaving 21 bases between the germline ends. This CDR3 spans 15 amino acids. The CDR3 here is CSPRLLGGPNTEAFF. The CDR3 DNA reads as TGCAGCCCTCGATTATTAGGGGGTCCTAACACTGAAGCTTTCTTT.

This rearrangement joins TRBV9 to TRBJ1-1; 9 bases map to TRBD1. V shed 0 bases and J 6 bases; nucleotides not matched to a gene: 9. This CDR3 is 16 amino acids long. Germline V lookup: CDR1 SGDLS, CDR2 YYNGEE. CDR3 loop: CASSVGGQGIGSEAFF. The DNA for the CDR3 is TGTGCCAGCAGCGTAGGAGGACAGGGGATAGGGTCTGAAGCTTTCTTT.

J is TRBJ2-7 and V is TRBV29-1, with 9 bases fitting TRBD1. The V gene's germline CDR1 is SQVTM and CDR2 ANQGSEA. After removal of 2 bases from V and 6 bases from J, the junction contained 5 bases not matched to a gene. The CDR3 sequence is 13 residues long. CDR3 protein: CSVEKQGAFEQYF. The CDR3, as DNA: TGCAGCGTTGAAAAACAGGGGGCCTTCGAGCAGTACTTC.

The count of this clonotype is one. This sequence joins TRBV7-2 and TRBJ2-1; maybe TRBD2 (5 bases). The CDR3 consists of 16 residues. The V end lost 3 bases, the J end lost 12 bases, and 24 bases lay between the germline ends. Germline V gives CDR1 SGHTA, CDR2 FQGNSA. CDR3 sequence: CASSFSPGMAYPGQFF. DNA for the CDR3: TGTGCCAGCAGCTTCTCCCCCGGGATGGCCTACCCGGGGCAGTTCTTC.

This clonotype was seen once. This chain's CDR3 is CASSGDSQETQYF. CDR3 DNA sequence: TGTGCCAGCAGCGGGGACAGCCAAGAGACCCAGTACTTC. This chain uses TRBV7-3 with TRBJ2-5; the match to TRBD1 covers 7 bases. Germline CDR1 SGHTA, CDR2 FQGTGA. The CDR3 covers 13 residues. J lost 1 base, V lost 5 bases, and 1 base had no gene match.

The CDR3 protein is CASSVDDGYLEAFF. CDR3 nucleotides: TGTGCCAGCAGTGTCGATGATGGGTATCTTGAAGCTTTCTTT. The genes are TRBV6-1 and TRBJ1-1; D not resolved. There are 14 residues in the CDR3. In germline, CDR1 is MNHNS, CDR2 SASEGT. V gave up 4 bases and J gave up 7 bases, with 16 bases separating them.

This clonotype is a singleton in its sample. This rearrangement joins TRBV6-6 to TRBJ1-1; possibly TRBD1 for D (5 bases). The CDR3 runs 13 residues. In germline, CDR1 is MNHNY, CDR2 SVGAGI (reference sequence). V was clipped by 8 bases and J by 1 base, with 11 bases between them. The CDR3 nucleotides read TGTGCCAGCGGATTCACAGGGAACACTGAAGCTTTCTTT. It translates to CASGFTGNTEAFF.

The J gene is TRBJ1-2, the V gene TRBV9; TRBD1 agrees at 8 bases. This CDR3 region has 14 residues. J gave up 6 bases and V 4 bases, and 8 bases lay outside the gene matches. Germline values: CDR1 SGDLS, CDR2 YYNGEE. In DNA, the CDR3 is TGTGCCAGCAGCCCGCGGACAGGGAGGGATGGCTACACCTTC. This sequence encodes CASSPRTGRDGYTF.

The chain combines TRBV7-9 with TRBJ2-1; 7 bases fit TRBD2. Germline CDR1 reads SEHNR; CDR2 reads FQNEAQ (reference sequence). The trim removed 7 bases at V and 5 bases at J, leaving 20 bases unmatched. CDR3 length equals 18 residues. Here the CDR3 reads CASTLIVIGGSRDNEQFF. The CDR3 DNA is TGTGCCAGCACCCTTATTGTGATTGGCGGGAGTCGCGACAATGAGCAGTTCTTC.

The V gene is TRBV11-2, the J gene TRBJ1-5; D is perhaps TRBD1 (5 bases). V was pared by 4 bases and J by 4 bases, with 11 bases between. From germline, CDR1 is SGHAT and CDR2 FQNNGV. This CDR3 spans 14 amino acids. This CDR3 reads CASSYAGPNQPQHF. The CDR3 DNA reads TGTGCCAGCAGCTACGCGGGGCCTAATCAGCCCCAGCATTTT.

The chain links TRBV29-1 to TRBJ2-7, with D perhaps matching TRBD1 (6 bases). CDR3 length equals 12 residues. From germline, CDR1 is SQVTM and CDR2 ANQGSEA. Trimming took 0 bases from V and 7 from J, leaving 10 bases between them. CDR3 sequence: CSVEDQGTEQYF. The CDR3 DNA reads as TGCAGCGTTGAAGATCAGGGGACGGAGCAGTACTTC.

The chain couples TRBV18 to TRBJ2-1; 8 nucleotides match TRBD1. J was trimmed by 5 bases and V by 2 bases; bases with no gene match: 5. CDR3 length: 15 amino acids. CDR1 is KGHSH and CDR2 is LQKENI in the germline V gene. The CDR3 region is CASSPTQGANNEQFF. The DNA for the CDR3 is TGTGCCAGCTCACCAACTCAGGGGGCTAACAATGAGCAGTTCTTC.

V usage is TRBV19 and J usage is TRBJ2-7; a possible D gene is TRBD1 (6 bases). V was pared by 7 bases and J by 0 bases, with 13 bases between. The CDR3 has 14 residues. CDR1 and CDR2 (germline): LNHDA, SQIVND (reference sequence). CDR3: CASTPGTSSYEQYF. CDR3 DNA sequence: TGTGCCAGTACCCCCGGGACATCCTCCTACGAGCAGTACTTC.

The chain recombines TRBV29-1 with TRBJ1-2, with 7 positions matching TRBD1. J was trimmed by 4 bases and V by 5 bases; bases with no gene match: 7. Germline lookup yields CDR1 SQVTM and CDR2 ANQGSEA. This CDR3 is built from 13 residues. The CDR3 protein is CSVQDRWGYGYTF. DNA for the CDR3: TGCAGCGTTCAGGACAGGTGGGGCTATGGCTACACCTTC. The whole variable domain, filled in from reference TRBV29-1 and TRBJ1-2, reads SAVISQKPSRDICQRGTSLTIQCQVDSQVTMMFWYRQQPGQSLTLIATANQGSEATYESGFVIDKFPISRPNLTFSTLTVSNMSPEDSSIYLCSVQDRWGYGYTFGSGTRLTVV.

This chain uses TRBV10-3 with TRBJ2-3; 7 bases are shared with TRBD2. CDR1 ENHRY and CDR2 SYGVKD come from the germline V gene. V dropped 6 bases and J dropped 0; count of bases not matched to a gene: 15. This CDR3 contains 18 residues. The CDR3: CAISGGDGSGHSTDTQYF. The CDR3 DNA reads as TGTGCCATCAGCGGGGGAGATGGTAGCGGGCATAGCACAGATACGCAGTATTTT.

The rearrangement joins TRBV18 to TRBJ1-4; D not certain. The CDR3 runs 17 residues. Germline assignment: CDR1 KGHSH and CDR2 LQKENI. V lost 6 bases, J lost 3 bases, and 20 bases lay in between. CDR3 loop: CASSTEVASRANEKLFF. CDR3 coding DNA: TGTGCCAGCTCGACCGAGGTAGCCTCGAGGGCTAATGAAAAACTGTTTTTT.

The chain employs TRBV24-1 and TRBJ2-3; D is undetermined. Per germline, CDR1 KGHDR and CDR2 SFDVKD. V dropped 0 bases and J dropped 6 bases, with 6 bases sitting between them. The CDR3 length is 13 residues. In DNA form, the CDR3 reads TGTGCCACCAGTGATTTGCAAGTGGATACGCAGTATTTT. Translated: CATSDLQVDTQYF.

The V call is TRBV7-2, the J call TRBJ1-2; the D is unclear. The CDR3 is 16 residues long. Germline values: CDR1 SGHTA, CDR2 FQGNSA. V was trimmed by 1 base and J by 0 bases, leaving 12 bases between them. In nucleotides, the CDR3 is TGTGCCAGCAGCTTAGAATGGGTTGGGTCTAACTATGGCTACACCTTC. Encoded protein: CASSLEWVGSNYGYTF.

CDR3 protein: CASRAGQGDEQYF. CDR3 DNA: TGTGCCAGCAGAGCGGGACAGGGAGACGAGCAGTACTTC. This chain joins TRBV2 and TRBJ2-7; 9 bases match TRBD1. This CDR3 has 13 residues. Per germline, CDR1 SNHLY and CDR2 FYNNEI. The junction had 5 bases not matched to a gene; V was cut back by 6 bases and J by 5 bases.

The V gene is TRBV5-6, the J gene TRBJ2-3; D possibly corresponds to TRBD1 (5 bases). This CDR3 spans 14 amino acids. The germline V gene encodes CDR1 SGHDT and CDR2 YYEEEE. V was shortened by 3 bases and J by 1 base, with 9 bases between the two germline ends. The CDR3 loop reads CASSSTRGTDTQYF. DNA of the CDR3: TGTGCCAGCAGCTCCACCAGGGGCACAGATACGCAGTATTTT. Drawing the rest from reference TRBV5-6 and TRBJ2-3, the complete variable domain is DAGVTQSPTHLIKTRGQQVTLRCSPKSGHDTVSWYQQALGQGPQFIFQYYEEEERQRGNFPDRFSGHQFPNYSSELNVNALLLGDSALYLCASSSTRGTDTQYFGPGTRLTVL.

This clonotype was recorded only once. The chain uses TRBV7-9 and TRBJ2-1; 9 bases map to TRBD1. CDR3 length equals 17 residues. The trim removed 0 bases at V and 6 bases at J, leaving 9 bases unmatched. CDR1 and CDR2 from the germline V gene are SEHNR and FQNEAQ (reference sequence). The CDR3 here is CASSLAPGTGYGNEQFF. CDR3 in DNA: TGTGCCAGCAGCTTAGCCCCCGGGACAGGGTATGGCAATGAGCAGTTCTTC.

The chain carries TRBV27 and TRBJ2-7; D is possibly TRBD1 (5 bases). In germline, CDR1 is MNHEY, CDR2 SMNVEV (reference sequence). V lost 0 bases and J 2 bases, leaving 11 bases between the germline ends. The CDR3 has 15 residues. This CDR3 is CASSLSVQEPYEQYF. The CDR3 coding sequence is TGTGCCAGCAGTTTATCGGTACAGGAGCCCTACGAGCAGTACTTC.

V and J are TRBV4-1 and TRBJ2-3; 10 nucleotides align to TRBD2. There are 17 residues in the CDR3. The trim removed 4 bases at V and 2 bases at J, leaving 9 bases unmatched. The V gene's germline CDR1 is MGHRA and CDR2 YSYEKL. The CDR3 nucleotides are TGCGCCAGCAGCCCCCTGCTAGCGGGGGTTTCCACAGATACGCAGTATTTT. It specifies CASSPLLAGVSTDTQYF.

This clonotype was picked up one time. The chain uses TRBV4-1 and TRBJ2-3; 7 bases are shared with TRBD2. After removal of 7 bases from V and 13 bases from J, the junction contained 20 bases not matched to a gene. The CDR3 runs 15 residues. Germline loops: CDR1 MGHRA, CDR2 YSYEKL. CDR3 in amino acids: CASNSQRGEGYAEYF. The CDR3 DNA sequence: TGCGCCAGCAACAGTCAGCGGGGTGAAGGGTACGCAGAGTATTTT.